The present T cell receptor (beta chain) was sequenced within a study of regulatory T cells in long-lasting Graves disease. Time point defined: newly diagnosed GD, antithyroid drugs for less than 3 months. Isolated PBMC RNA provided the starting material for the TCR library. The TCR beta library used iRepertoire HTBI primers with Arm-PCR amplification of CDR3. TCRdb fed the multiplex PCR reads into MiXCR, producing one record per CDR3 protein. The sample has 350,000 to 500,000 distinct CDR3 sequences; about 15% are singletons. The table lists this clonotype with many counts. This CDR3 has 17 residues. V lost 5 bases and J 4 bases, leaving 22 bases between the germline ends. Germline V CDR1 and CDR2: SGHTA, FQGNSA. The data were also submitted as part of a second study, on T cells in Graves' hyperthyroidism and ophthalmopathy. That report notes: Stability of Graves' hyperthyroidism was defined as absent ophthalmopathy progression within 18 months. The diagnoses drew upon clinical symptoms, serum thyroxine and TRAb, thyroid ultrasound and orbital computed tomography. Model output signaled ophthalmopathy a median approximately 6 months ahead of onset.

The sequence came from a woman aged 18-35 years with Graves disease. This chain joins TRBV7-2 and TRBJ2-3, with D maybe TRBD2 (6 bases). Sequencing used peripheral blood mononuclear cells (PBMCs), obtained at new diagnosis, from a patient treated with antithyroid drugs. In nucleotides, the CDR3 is TGTGCCAGCAGCCCCCGACCGGGACTTCTAAGGGCAGATACGCAGTATTTT. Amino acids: CASSPRPGLLRADTQYF.